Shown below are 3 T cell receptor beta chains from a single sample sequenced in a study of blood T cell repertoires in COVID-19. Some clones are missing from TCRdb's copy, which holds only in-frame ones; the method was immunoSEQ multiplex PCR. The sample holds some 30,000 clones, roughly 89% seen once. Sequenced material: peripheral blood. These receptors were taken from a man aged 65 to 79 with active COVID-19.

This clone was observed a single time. CDR3 bases: TGTGCCAGCAGTTCCGGTTTCGAGCAGTACTTC. As protein: CASSSGFEQYF. The V call is TRBV6-5, the J call TRBJ2-7; D unresolved. CDR1 and CDR2 (germline): MNHEY, SVGAGI. V lost 4 bases, J lost 6 bases, and 7 bases lay in between. The CDR3 runs 11 residues.

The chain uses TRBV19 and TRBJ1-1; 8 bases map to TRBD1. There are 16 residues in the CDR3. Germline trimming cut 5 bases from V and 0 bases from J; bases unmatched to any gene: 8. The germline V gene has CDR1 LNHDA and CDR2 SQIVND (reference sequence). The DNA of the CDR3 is TGTGCCAGTAGTGATCCGGGACAGGATTTGAACACTGAAGCTTTCTTT. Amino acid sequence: CASSDPGQDLNTEAFF.

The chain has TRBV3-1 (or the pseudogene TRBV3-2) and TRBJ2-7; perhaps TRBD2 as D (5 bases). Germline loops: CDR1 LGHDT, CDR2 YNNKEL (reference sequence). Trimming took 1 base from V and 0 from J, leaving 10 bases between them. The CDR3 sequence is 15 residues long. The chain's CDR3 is CASSQAGGSSYEQYF. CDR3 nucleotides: TGTGCCAGCAGCCAAGCCGGTGGGAGCTCCTACGAGCAGTACTTC.